Each of the 14 T cell receptor beta chains below was sequenced from the same sample in a study of blood T cell repertoires in COVID-19. Repertoires were generated with immunoSEQ multiplex PCR, while TCRdb's copy carries only in-frame clones and drops some. The sample holds over 150,000 clones; approximately 82% are singletons and the top ten take roughly 17%. Sequencing was done on a sample of PBMCs or T cells enriched from blood (not recorded which). Source of these receptors: a woman between 50 and 59 years old who had recovered from COVID-19.

The chain employs TRBV18 and TRBJ2-3, with D perhaps TRBD2 (7 bases). V was trimmed by 3 bases and J by 5 bases, leaving 12 bases between them. Germline assignment: CDR1 KGHSH and CDR2 LQKENI. This CDR3 has 14 amino acids. CDR3: CASSPGGARDTQYF. In DNA, the CDR3 is TGTGCCAGCTCACCGGGGGGGGCGCGAGATACGCAGTATTTT.

This rearrangement joins TRBV28 to TRBJ2-3; maybe TRBD2 (6 bases). The V and J ends lost 5 bases and 4 bases respectively, with 13 bases between them. Germline loops: CDR1 MDHEN, CDR2 SYDVKM. The length of the CDR3 is 14 residues. CDR3 in amino acids: CASSPLAAADTQYF. The CDR3 bases are TGTGCCAGCAGTCCACTAGCTGCCGCAGATACGCAGTATTTT.

The chain has TRBV5-1 and TRBJ2-7; 7 bases are a match to TRBD1. The junction had 6 bases not matched to a gene; V was cut back by 4 bases and J by 5 bases. This CDR3 spans 13 amino acids. Germline CDR1 SGHRS, CDR2 YFSETQ. The CDR3 reads CASSPRQGHEQYF. The CDR3 nucleotides are TGCGCCAGCAGCCCGCGACAGGGTCACGAGCAGTACTTC.

The V and J genes are TRBV24-1 and TRBJ1-2; D ambiguous. Germline CDR1 is KGHDR and CDR2 is SFDVKD. The germline V and J ends were trimmed by 6 bases and 2 bases, with 9 bases remaining between them. The CDR3 has 13 residues. The CDR3 sequence: CATSTEKNYGYTF. The CDR3 nucleotides are TGTGCCACCAGTACGGAGAAGAACTATGGCTACACCTTC.

The chain combines TRBV10-3 with TRBJ2-1; 9 bases map to TRBD2. Per germline, CDR1 ENHRY and CDR2 SYGVKD. The CDR3 loop spans 16 amino acids. Losses at the gene ends were 7 bases for V and 6 bases for J; bases not matched to a gene: 13. CDR3 in DNA: TGTGCCATCAACCGACTTAGCGGGAGCTCGGCCAATGAGCAGTTCTTC. Encoded protein: CAINRLSGSSANEQFF.

V and J are TRBV5-1 and TRBJ1-2; 9 positions match TRBD1. With V trimmed by 7 bases and J by 8 bases, 15 bases remained unmatched. Germline V gene lookup returns CDR1 SGHRS and CDR2 YFSETQ. This CDR3 is built from 15 residues. The CDR3 here is CASLVRPGQGEGYTF. CDR3 nucleotides: TGCGCCAGCCTTGTTCGCCCGGGACAGGGAGAAGGCTACACCTTC. The entire variable domain, with the rest obtained from reference TRBV5-1 and TRBJ1-2, is as follows: KAGVTQTPRYLIKTRGQQVTLSCSPISGHRSVSWYQQTPGQGLQFLFEYFSETQRNKGNFPGRFSGRQFSNSRSEMNVSTLELGDSALYLCASLVRPGQGEGYTFGSGTRLTVV.

The chain has TRBV5-1 and TRBJ1-6; tentatively, D is TRBD1 (5 bases). The V gene's germline CDR1 is SGHRS and CDR2 YFSETQ. This CDR3 is 14 amino acids long. V was clipped by 4 bases and J by 8 bases, with 13 bases between them. As DNA, the CDR3 is TGCGCCAGCAGCCAGCAGGGTCTTGATTCACCCCTCCACTTT. Amino acids: CASSQQGLDSPLHF.

CDR3 in amino acids: CASSFSGGTYNEQFF. CDR3 DNA sequence: TGTGCCAGCAGCTTCAGCGGGGGTACCTACAATGAGCAGTTCTTC. The chain combines TRBV9 with TRBJ2-1; 8 nucleotides match TRBD2. CDR1 and CDR2 (germline): SGDLS, YYNGEE. The V segment lost 4 bases and the J segment 2 bases; nucleotides outside the gene matches: 5. The CDR3 covers 15 residues.

This clone was seen a few times. This chain links TRBV6-4 with TRBJ1-2, with 11 bases lining up with TRBD1. Germline V gives CDR1 MRHNA, CDR2 SNTAGT. V was pared by 6 bases and J by 4 bases, with 13 bases of the junction left unmatched. The CDR3 has 17 amino acids. CDR3 nucleotides: TGTGCCAGCAGCCCAGAACCGGGACAGGGGGGAGGCTATGGCTACACCTTC. It codes for CASSPEPGQGGGYGYTF.

The DNA of the CDR3 is TGCGCCAGCAGCTTTTTTTACGGTCAGCCCCAGCATTTT. Protein: CASSFFYGQPQHF. This sequence joins TRBV4-1 and TRBJ1-5; D is undetermined. The V and J ends lost 5 bases and 6 bases respectively, with 11 bases between them. CDR3 length: 13 amino acids. Germline V gene data show CDR1 as MGHRA and CDR2 as YSYEKL.

Notes on this clone: One end of the junction fails to match germline, which may point to a read error. The J gene is TRBJ2-1, the V gene TRBV4-2, with 15 bases aligning to TRBD2. CDR1 LGHNA and CDR2 YNFKEQ come from the germline V gene. The CDR3 extends over 13 amino acids. The CDR3 nucleotides are TGTGCCAGCAGCCAGGGACTAGCGGGAGGATCAATCTTC. As protein: CASSQGLAGGSIF.

The CDR3, as DNA: TGTGCCAGCTCACCGCGGGTTAGCACAGATACGCAGTATTTT. It is translated as CASSPRVSTDTQYF. The chain uses TRBV18 and TRBJ2-3; D possibly corresponds to TRBD2 (5 bases). The CDR3 covers 14 residues. V was clipped by 3 bases and J by 0 bases, with 7 bases between them. CDR1 is KGHSH and CDR2 is LQKENI in the germline V gene.

This clone was detected only once. This rearrangement joins TRBV19 to TRBJ1-5, with a possible D match to TRBD1 (5 bases). This CDR3 is 14 amino acids long. Germline V gene data show CDR1 as LNHDA and CDR2 as SQIVND (reference sequence). V lost 5 bases and J lost 2, with 10 bases in between. CDR3 amino acids: CASSAGQGNQPQHF. The CDR3 nucleotides are TGTGCCAGTAGTGCCGGACAAGGCAATCAGCCCCAGCATTTT.

This rearrangement joins TRBV30 to TRBJ2-2; TRBD2 matches 9 bases. The CDR3 consists of 13 residues. The J segment lost 4 bases and the V segment lost 8 bases, leaving 5 bases of the junction unmatched. The germline CDR1 and CDR2 sequences are GTSNPN and SVGIG (reference sequence). This CDR3 reads CASSGSGTGELFF. The CDR3 region has the DNA TGTGCCAGTAGCGGGAGTGGCACCGGGGAGCTGTTTTTT.